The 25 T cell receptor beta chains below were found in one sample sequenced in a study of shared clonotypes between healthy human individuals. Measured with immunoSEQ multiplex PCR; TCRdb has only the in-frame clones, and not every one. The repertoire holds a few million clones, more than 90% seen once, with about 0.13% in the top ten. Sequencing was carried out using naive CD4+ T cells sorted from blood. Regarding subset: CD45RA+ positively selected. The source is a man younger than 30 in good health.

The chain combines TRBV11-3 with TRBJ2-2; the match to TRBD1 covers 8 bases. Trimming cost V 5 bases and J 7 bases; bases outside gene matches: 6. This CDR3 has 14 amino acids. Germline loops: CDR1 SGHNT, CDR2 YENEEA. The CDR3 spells CASSQDRESGELFF. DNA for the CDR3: TGTGCCAGCAGCCAGGACAGGGAGAGCGGGGAGCTGTTTTTT.

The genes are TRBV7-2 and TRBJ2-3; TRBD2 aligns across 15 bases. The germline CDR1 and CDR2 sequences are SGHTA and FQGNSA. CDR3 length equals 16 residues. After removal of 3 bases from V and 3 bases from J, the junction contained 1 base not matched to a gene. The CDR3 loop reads CASSFGTSGRTDTQYF. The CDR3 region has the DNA TGTGCCAGCAGCTTCGGGACTAGCGGGAGGACAGATACGCAGTATTTT.

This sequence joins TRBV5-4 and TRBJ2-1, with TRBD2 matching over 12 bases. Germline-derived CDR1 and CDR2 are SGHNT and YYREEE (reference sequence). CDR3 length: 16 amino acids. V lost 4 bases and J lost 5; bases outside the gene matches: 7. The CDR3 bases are TGTGCCAGCAGCGACCCGACTAGCGGGGGAAACAATGAGCAGTTCTTC. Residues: CASSDPTSGGNNEQFF.

CDR3 protein: CASSLALGGLSTDTQYF. CDR3 in DNA: TGTGCCAGCAGCTTAGCTTTAGGTGGGCTGAGCACAGATACGCAGTATTTT. The chain has TRBV7-2 and TRBJ2-3; D unresolved. Trimming left V 0 bases short and J 0 bases short, with 13 bases between. CDR3 length: 17 residues. Per the germline V gene, CDR1 is SGHTA and CDR2 is FQGNSA. The full variable domain, rest sourced from reference TRBV7-2 and TRBJ2-3, is GAGVSQSPSNKVTEKGKDVELRCDPISGHTALYWYRQSLGQGLEFLIYFQGNSAPDKSGLPSDRFSAERTGGSVSTLTIQRTQQEDSAVYLCASSLALGGLSTDTQYFGPGTRLTVL.

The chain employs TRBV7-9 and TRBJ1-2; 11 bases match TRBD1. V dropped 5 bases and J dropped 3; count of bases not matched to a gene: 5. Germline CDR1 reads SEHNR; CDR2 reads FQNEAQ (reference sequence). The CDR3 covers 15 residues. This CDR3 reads CASSMGQGGDYGYTF. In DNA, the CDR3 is TGTGCCAGCAGCATGGGACAGGGGGGCGACTATGGCTACACCTTC.

The DNA of the CDR3 is TGCGCCAGCAGCCCCCCGGGGGAAAAACTGTTTTTT. The encoded protein is CASSPPGEKLFF. This sequence joins TRBV4-1 and TRBJ1-4; unclear D gene. Trimming left V 4 bases short and J 8 bases short, with 8 bases between. Looked up from germline, CDR1 is MGHRA and CDR2 is YSYEKL. The CDR3 is 12 residues long.

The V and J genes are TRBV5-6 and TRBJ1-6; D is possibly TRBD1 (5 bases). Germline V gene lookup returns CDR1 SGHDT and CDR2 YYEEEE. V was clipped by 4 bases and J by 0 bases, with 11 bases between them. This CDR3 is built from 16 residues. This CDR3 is CASSRDGSSYNSPLHF. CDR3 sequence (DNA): TGTGCCAGCAGCCGGGACGGGAGCTCCTATAATTCACCCCTCCACTTT.

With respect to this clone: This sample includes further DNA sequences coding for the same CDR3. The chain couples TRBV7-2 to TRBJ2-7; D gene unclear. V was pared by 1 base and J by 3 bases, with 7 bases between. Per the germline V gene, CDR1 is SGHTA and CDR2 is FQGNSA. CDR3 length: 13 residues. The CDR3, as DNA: TGTGCCAGCAGCTTAGGGCGAGGCTACGAGCAGTACTTC. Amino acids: CASSLGRGYEQYF.

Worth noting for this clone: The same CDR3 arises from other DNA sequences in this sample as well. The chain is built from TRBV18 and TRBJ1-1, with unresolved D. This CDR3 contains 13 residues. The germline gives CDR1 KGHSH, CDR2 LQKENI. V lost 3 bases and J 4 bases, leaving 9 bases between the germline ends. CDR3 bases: TGTGCCAGCTCACCCGGGCAGGTCACTGAAGCTTTCTTT. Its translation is CASSPGQVTEAFF.

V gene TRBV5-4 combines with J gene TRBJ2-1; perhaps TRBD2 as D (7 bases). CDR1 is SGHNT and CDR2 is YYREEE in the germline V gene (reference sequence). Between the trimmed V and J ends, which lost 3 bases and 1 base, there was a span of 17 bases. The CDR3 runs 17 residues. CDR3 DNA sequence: TGTGCCAGCAGCTCAATGGGAGGGGGTGCTTCCTACAATGAGCAGTTCTTC. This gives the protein CASSSMGGGASYNEQFF.

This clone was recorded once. The CDR3 region has the DNA TGCGCCAGCAGCTTTGACACGCCACCACCCTACGAGCAGTACTTC. Translating gives CASSFDTPPPYEQYF. The V call is TRBV5-1, the J call TRBJ2-7; D ambiguous. CDR1 is SGHRS, CDR2 YFSETQ, per germline. V was shortened by 2 bases and J by 2 bases, with 14 bases between the two germline ends. The CDR3 spans 15 residues.

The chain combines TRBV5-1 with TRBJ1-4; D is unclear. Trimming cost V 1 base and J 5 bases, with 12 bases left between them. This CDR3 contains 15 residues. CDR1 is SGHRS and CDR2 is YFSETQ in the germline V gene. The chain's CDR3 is CASSLNSGPNEKLFF. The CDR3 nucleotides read TGCGCCAGCAGCTTGAACTCAGGACCAAATGAAAAACTGTTTTTT.

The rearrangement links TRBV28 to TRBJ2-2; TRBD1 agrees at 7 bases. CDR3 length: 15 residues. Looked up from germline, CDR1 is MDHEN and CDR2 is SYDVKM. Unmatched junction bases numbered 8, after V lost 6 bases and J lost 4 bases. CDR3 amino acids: CASSAAGTVTGELFF. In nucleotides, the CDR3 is TGTGCCAGCAGCGCGGCCGGGACAGTCACCGGGGAGCTGTTTTTT.

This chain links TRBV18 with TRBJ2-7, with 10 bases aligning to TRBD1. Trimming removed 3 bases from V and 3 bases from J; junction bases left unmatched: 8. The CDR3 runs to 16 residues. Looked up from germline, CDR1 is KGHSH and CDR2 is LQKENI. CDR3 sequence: CASSPLGTGDFYEQYF. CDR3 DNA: TGTGCCAGCTCACCCCTTGGGACAGGGGATTTCTACGAGCAGTACTTC. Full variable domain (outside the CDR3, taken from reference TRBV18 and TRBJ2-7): NAGVMQNPRHLVRRRGQEARLRCSPMKGHSHVYWYRQLPEEGLKFMVYLQKENIIDESGMPKERFSAEFPKEGPSILRIQQVVRGDSAAYFCASSPLGTGDFYEQYFGPGTRLTVT.

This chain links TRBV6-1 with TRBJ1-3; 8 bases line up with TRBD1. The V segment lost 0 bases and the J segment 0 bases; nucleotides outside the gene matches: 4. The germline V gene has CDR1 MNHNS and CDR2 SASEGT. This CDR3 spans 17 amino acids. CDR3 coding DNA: TGTGCCAGCAGTGAAGCCTACAGGGGGGGCTCTGGAAACACCATATATTTT. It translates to CASSEAYRGGSGNTIYF.

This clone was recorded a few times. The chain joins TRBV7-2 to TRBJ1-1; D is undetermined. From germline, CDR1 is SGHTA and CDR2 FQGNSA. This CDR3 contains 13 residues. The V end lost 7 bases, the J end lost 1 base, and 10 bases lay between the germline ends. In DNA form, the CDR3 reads TGTGCCAGCACCCTCTGGGGGAACACTGAAGCTTTCTTT. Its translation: CASTLWGNTEAFF.

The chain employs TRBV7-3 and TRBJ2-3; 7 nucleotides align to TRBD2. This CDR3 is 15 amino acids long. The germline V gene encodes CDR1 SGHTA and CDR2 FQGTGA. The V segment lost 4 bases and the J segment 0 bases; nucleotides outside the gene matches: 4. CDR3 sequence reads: CASSSSGVSTDTQYF. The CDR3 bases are TGTGCCAGCAGCTCCAGCGGGGTGAGCACAGATACGCAGTATTTT.

CDR3 DNA: TGTGCCAGCAGCCCGGGACAGGGATCTAATGAAAAACTGTTTTTT. Amino acids: CASSPGQGSNEKLFF. This chain links TRBV7-9 with TRBJ1-4; TRBD1 aligns across 9 bases. The germline gives CDR1 SEHNR, CDR2 FQNEAQ (reference sequence). The trim removed 5 bases at V and 3 bases at J, leaving 4 bases unmatched. CDR3 length equals 15 residues.

The CDR3 DNA reads TGTGCCAGCAGTTTATTGGGTACGTCCCTCTTCTACGAGCAGTACTTC. Encoded protein: CASSLLGTSLFYEQYF. This sequence joins TRBV28 and TRBJ2-7; D is unresolved. Germline loops: CDR1 MDHEN, CDR2 SYDVKM. V dropped 1 base and J dropped 3 bases, with 16 bases sitting between them. The CDR3 totals 16 residues.

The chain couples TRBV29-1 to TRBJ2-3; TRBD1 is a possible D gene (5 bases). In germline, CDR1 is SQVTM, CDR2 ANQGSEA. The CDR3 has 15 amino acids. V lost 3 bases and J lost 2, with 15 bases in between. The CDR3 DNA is TGCAGCGTTGATGGTGGGGCTTTCTCCACAGATACGCAGTATTTT. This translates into CSVDGGAFSTDTQYF.

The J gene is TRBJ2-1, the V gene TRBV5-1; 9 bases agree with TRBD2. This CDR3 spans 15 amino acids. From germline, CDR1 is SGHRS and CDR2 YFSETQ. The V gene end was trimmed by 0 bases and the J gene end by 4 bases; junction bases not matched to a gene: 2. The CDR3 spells CASSLEGLAYNEQFF. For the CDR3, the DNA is TGCGCCAGCAGCTTGGAGGGACTAGCATACAATGAGCAGTTCTTC.

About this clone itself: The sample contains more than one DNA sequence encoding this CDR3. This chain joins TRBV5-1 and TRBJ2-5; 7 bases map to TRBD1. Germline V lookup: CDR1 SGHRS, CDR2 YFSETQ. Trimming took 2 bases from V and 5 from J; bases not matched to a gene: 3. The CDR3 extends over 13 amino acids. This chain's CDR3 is CASSLGGGETQYF. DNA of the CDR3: TGCGCCAGCAGCTTAGGGGGCGGCGAGACCCAGTACTTC.

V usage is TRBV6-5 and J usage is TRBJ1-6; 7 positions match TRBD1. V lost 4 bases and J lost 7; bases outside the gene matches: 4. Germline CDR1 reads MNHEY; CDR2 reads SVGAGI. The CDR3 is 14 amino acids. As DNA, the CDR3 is TGTGCCAGCAGTTCGGGACAGCCAAATTCACCCCTCCACTTT. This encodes CASSSGQPNSPLHF.

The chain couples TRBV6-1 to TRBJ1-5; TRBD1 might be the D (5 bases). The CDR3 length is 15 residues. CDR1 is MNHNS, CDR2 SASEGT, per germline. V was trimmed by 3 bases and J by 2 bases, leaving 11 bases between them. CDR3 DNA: TGTGCCAGCAGTGACAGGGTGACTGGCAATCAGCCCCAGCATTTT. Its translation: CASSDRVTGNQPQHF.

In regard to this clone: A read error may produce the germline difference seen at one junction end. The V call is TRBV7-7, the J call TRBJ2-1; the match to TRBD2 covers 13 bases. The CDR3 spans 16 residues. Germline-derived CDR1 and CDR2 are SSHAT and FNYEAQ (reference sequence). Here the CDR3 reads CASSPAGTSGIYEQFF. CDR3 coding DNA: TGTGCTAGCAGCCCGGCCGGGACTAGCGGGATTTATGAGCAGTTCTTC. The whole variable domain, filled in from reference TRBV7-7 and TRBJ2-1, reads GAGVSQSPRYKVTKRGQDVTLRCDPISSHATLYWYQQALGQGPEFLTYFNYEAQPDKSGLPSDRFSAERPEGSISTLTIQRTEQRDSAMYRCASSPAGTSGIYEQFFGPGTRLTVL.